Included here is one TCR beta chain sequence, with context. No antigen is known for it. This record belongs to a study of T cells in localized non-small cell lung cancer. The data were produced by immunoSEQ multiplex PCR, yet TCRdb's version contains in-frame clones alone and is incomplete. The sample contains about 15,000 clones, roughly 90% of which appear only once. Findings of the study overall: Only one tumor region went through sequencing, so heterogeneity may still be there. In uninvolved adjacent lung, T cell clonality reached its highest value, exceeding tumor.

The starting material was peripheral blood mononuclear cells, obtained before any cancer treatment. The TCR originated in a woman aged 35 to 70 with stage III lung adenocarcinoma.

The CDR3 protein is CASSLPDRGYGYTF. The CDR3 DNA reads TGTGCCAGCAGCTTACCCGACAGGGGGTATGGCTACACCTTC. This chain links TRBV7-2 with TRBJ1-2; 9 bases agree with TRBD1. Germline V CDR1 and CDR2: SGHTA, FQGNSA. The CDR3 has 14 residues. V lost 2 bases and J lost 5; bases outside the gene matches: 3.